The 10 T cell receptor beta chains below all came from one sample that was sequenced in a study of T-cell reconstitution after alpha-beta-depleted transplantation in children. A TCRbeta library incorporating unique molecular identifiers was prepared. TCRdb recomputed calls from the PCR reads with MiXCR, one row per CDR3 protein. The sample gives around 370,000 distinct CDR3 sequences, approximately 10% of which show up once; roughly 2.5% is in the top ten. The specimen was PBMCs from the stem cell graft donor, collected from the stem cell graft. Receptors originate from a human donor who donated a stem cell graft to a child with acute lymphoblastic leukemia.

In this sample, this clonotype turned up many times. V gene TRBV4-1 combines with J gene TRBJ1-1, with D uncertain. The CDR3 has 17 amino acids. Germline V gene data show CDR1 as MGHRA and CDR2 as YSYEKL. V was pared by 0 bases and J by 4 bases, with 18 bases between. Here the CDR3 reads CASSQDQRQQEFTEAFF. The CDR3 nucleotides are TGCGCCAGCAGCCAAGATCAGCGGCAGCAGGAGTTCACTGAAGCTTTCTTT.

This clonotype was picked up a small number of times. The J gene is TRBJ2-7, the V gene TRBV5-1; D is perhaps TRBD1 or TRBD2 (5 bases each). Germline CDR1 and CDR2: SGHRS and YFSETQ. V was pared by 5 bases and J by 2 bases, with 17 bases between. The CDR3 length is 15 residues. DNA of the CDR3: TGCGCCAGCAGTTCTGGGGACCGAGCGACCTACGAGCAGTACTTC. Encoded protein: CASSSGDRATYEQYF.

The chain couples TRBV6-2 or TRBV6-3 to TRBJ1-2; D may be TRBD1 (5 bases). Germline V gene data show CDR1 as MNHEY and CDR2 as SVGEGT. CDR3 length: 12 amino acids. The V end lost 10 bases, the J end lost 3 bases, and 12 bases lay between the germline ends. CDR3 sequence reads: CATTTRDYGYTF. The CDR3 DNA reads TGTGCCACCACCACCAGGGACTATGGCTACACCTTC.

The chain couples TRBV5-1 to TRBJ2-1, with D unresolved. CDR3 size: 14 residues. V lost 4 bases and J lost 5, with 13 bases in between. CDR1 is SGHRS, CDR2 YFSETQ, per germline. This chain's CDR3 is CASSLAGPDNEQFF. The CDR3 DNA is TGCGCCAGCAGCCTCGCCGGGCCCGACAATGAGCAGTTCTTC.

This clonotype was seen a handful of times. The V call is TRBV20-1, the J call TRBJ2-7; 7 nucleotides align to TRBD1. V gave up 0 bases and J gave up 5 bases; unmatched junction bases: 7. In germline, CDR1 is DFQATT, CDR2 SNEGSKA (reference sequence). The CDR3 length is 14 residues. CDR3 amino acids: CSARDDRALDEQYF. In DNA form, the CDR3 reads TGCAGTGCTAGAGATGACAGGGCCTTGGACGAGCAGTACTTC.

Only a few counts were recorded for this clonotype. The J gene is TRBJ2-1, the V gene TRBV4-3, with TRBD2 identical over 10 bases. Trimming took 0 bases from V and 3 from J; bases not matched to a gene: 2. CDR1 is LGHNA and CDR2 is YSLEER in the germline V gene. There are 16 residues in the CDR3. The CDR3 region has the DNA TGCGCCAGCAGCCAAGATTGGACTAGCGGCTACAATGAGCAGTTCTTC. This encodes CASSQDWTSGYNEQFF.

This clonotype was recorded at least ten times. V and J are TRBV14 and TRBJ1-5; D gene uncertain. V lost 2 bases and J 1 base, leaving 6 bases between the germline ends. CDR3 size: 14 residues. The germline gives CDR1 SGHDN, CDR2 FVKESK. In nucleotides, the CDR3 is TGTGCCAGCAGCCAATCTGGGAGCAATCAGCCCCAGCATTTT. Protein sequence: CASSQSGSNQPQHF. The entire variable domain, with the rest obtained from reference TRBV14 and TRBJ1-5, is as follows: EAGVTQFPSHSVIEKGQTVTLRCDPISGHDNLYWYRRVMGKEIKFLLHFVKESKQDESGMPNNRFLAERTGGTYSTLKVQPAELEDSGVYFCASSQSGSNQPQHFGDGTRLSIL.

This clonotype was seen many times. The genes are TRBV15 and TRBJ2-1; perhaps D is TRBD1 or TRBD2 (5 bases each). Germline V gives CDR1 LNHNV, CDR2 YYDKDF (reference sequence). The length of the CDR3 is 15 residues. V shed 5 bases and J shed 4 bases, with 15 bases lying between them. In DNA, the CDR3 is TGTGCCACCAGCGACCTTCCCGGGGCATACAATGAGCAGTTCTTC. Protein sequence: CATSDLPGAYNEQFF.

This clonotype was seen a few times. This chain connects TRBV6-2 or TRBV6-3 to TRBJ2-1, with TRBD2 matching over 7 bases. The length of the CDR3 is 16 residues. Germline CDR1 MNHEY, CDR2 SVGEGT. V shed 5 bases, J shed 5 bases, and the junction held 12 bases outside the gene matches. The CDR3, as DNA: TGTGCCAGCAGTCGGACCACGGCGGGAGTTAACAATGAGCAGTTCTTC. This gives the protein CASSRTTAGVNNEQFF.

This clonotype was observed many times. The genes are TRBV7-8 and TRBJ2-4, with 10 bases matching TRBD2. CDR1 is SGHVS, CDR2 FQNEAQ, per germline. Trimming removed 5 bases from V and 0 bases from J; junction bases left unmatched: 10. The CDR3 runs 18 residues. The CDR3, as DNA: TGTGCCAGCAGCCCTAGCGGGAGCGCTACACTAGCCAAAAACATTCAGTACTTC. The encoded protein is CASSPSGSATLAKNIQYF.